This TCR beta chain was documented in a study of beta chain features in type 1 diabetes. Study-wide results and caveats: Among all four CD4+ subsets, Type 1 diabetes patients had TCRB CDR3s that were moderately but significantly shorter. cDNA-based reads could over-represent cells with high TCR expression. Reduced insertions and increased deletions marked VDJ junctions in type 1 diabetes patients. Within patients, naive, central memory and Treg TCRB repertoires seemed more similar than within healthy donors.

In germline, CDR1 is MNHEY, CDR2 SMNVEV (reference sequence). With 8 bases removed from V and 6 bases from J, the gap between germline ends came to 19 bases. CDR3 length: 14 residues. TCRB transcripts that were expressed got sequenced, as all of the isolated RNA had been reverse transcribed. Data came from immunoSEQ multiplex PCR; TCRdb stores just in-frame clones and leaves some out. This sample has 300,000 or so clones, with around 8.5% found just once. This clone has only a few counts. Its antigen is as yet unknown. The V call is TRBV27, the J call TRBJ1-2, with D tentatively TRBD1 (5 bases). Material for sequencing was central memory CD4+ T cells from blood. The origin of this receptor is a man aged 25-40 years with type 1 diabetes. CDR3 amino acids: CASRPRGELNGYTF. DNA for the CDR3: TGTGCCAGCCGACCTAGAGGGGAACTAAATGGCTACACCTTC.